These 11 T cell receptor beta chains came from one sample sequenced in a study of regulatory T cells in long-lasting Graves disease. Combining iRepertoire HTBI primers with Arm-PCR of CDR3 regions, the authors built TCR beta libraries. TCRdb re-called the multiplex PCR reads through MiXCR, storing one row per CDR3 protein. The sample has under 450,000 distinct CDR3 sequences, approximately 12% seen once. The sample's time point: newly diagnosed GD, antithyroid drugs for less than 3 months. RNA extracted from PBMCs served as the sequencing template. These sequences were also reported in another study, on T cells in Graves' hyperthyroidism and ophthalmopathy.

Material: peripheral blood mononuclear cells (PBMCs), obtained at new diagnosis, from a patient treated with antithyroid drugs. These receptors all come from a woman aged 18-30 years with Graves disease.

This clonotype was recorded at least ten times. The V gene is TRBV12-3 or TRBV12-4, the J gene TRBJ2-1, with 11 bases fitting TRBD2. J was trimmed by 9 bases and V by 5 bases; bases with no gene match: 9. The CDR3 is made up of 15 amino acids. The CDR3 here is CASSNSGRGVSEQFF. The CDR3 DNA is TGTGCCAGCAGTAATAGCGGGAGGGGGGTCAGTGAGCAGTTCTTC.

In its sample, this clonotype was seen many times. This sequence joins TRBV6-1 and TRBJ1-3; TRBD1 matches at 7 bases. Per germline, CDR1 MNHNS and CDR2 SASEGT. The CDR3 length is 17 residues. J lost 4 bases, V lost 8 bases, and 17 bases had no gene match. The CDR3 loop is CASLKVATGEGGNTIYF. The CDR3 coding sequence is TGTGCCAGCCTAAAAGTGGCCACAGGGGAGGGAGGAAACACCATATATTTT.

This clonotype was detected ten times or more. This chain joins TRBV10-3 and TRBJ2-3; 7 bases are a match to TRBD2. CDR3 length: 15 amino acids. With 6 bases clipped from V and 0 bases from J, the junction kept 6 bases outside the gene matches. Germline CDR1 and CDR2: ENHRY and SYGVKD. The CDR3 loop is CAISEAGTSTDTQYF. CDR3 in DNA: TGTGCCATCAGCGAAGCGGGGACTAGCACAGATACGCAGTATTTT.

This clonotype was recorded many times. The V and J genes are TRBV7-2 and TRBJ2-6, with no clear D. Per germline, CDR1 SGHTA and CDR2 FQGNSA. The CDR3 consists of 14 residues. V was pared by 3 bases and J by 2 bases, with 5 bases between. Here the CDR3 DNA reads TGTGCCAGCAGCTTTAAGGCTGGGGCCAACGTCCTGACTTTC. Translating it yields CASSFKAGANVLTF.

CDR3 sequence reads: CASSCRETGAVYEQYF. The CDR3 DNA is TGTGCCAGCAGTTGTCGCGAGACAGGGGCCGTATACGAGCAGTACTTC. The chain uses TRBV6-2 or TRBV6-3 and TRBJ2-7; TRBD1 aligns across 8 bases. Per germline, CDR1 MNHEY and CDR2 SVGEGT. The CDR3 covers 16 residues. Trimming removed 4 bases from V and 4 bases from J; junction bases left unmatched: 12.

In the case of this clonotype: A much larger clone is a single base away; this may be a read error. The chain combines TRBV5-5 with TRBJ1-2, with D possibly matching TRBD1 (5 bases). V was trimmed by 0 bases and J by 7 bases, leaving 13 bases between them. CDR1 and CDR2 (germline): SGHKS, YYEKEE (reference sequence). This CDR3 contains 14 residues. CDR3 nucleotide sequence: TGTGCCAGCAGCTTGGGACCAGGGACCTTTGGCTACACCTTC. Its protein product is CASSLGPGTFGYTF.

This clonotype was observed many times. The gene calls are TRBV29-1 and TRBJ1-2, with no clear D. V lost 5 bases and J lost 8, with 12 bases in between. Germline CDR1 reads SQVTM; CDR2 reads ANQGSEA. This CDR3 has 11 amino acids. This chain's CDR3 is CSVTDSGGYTF. For the CDR3, the DNA is TGCAGCGTTACCGACTCTGGGGGCTACACCTTC.

This clonotype was counted many times. This chain connects TRBV7-2 to TRBJ2-7; 11 bases match TRBD2. The CDR3 spans 16 residues. The V gene end was trimmed by 5 bases and the J gene end by 2 bases; junction bases not matched to a gene: 8. Germline CDR1 reads SGHTA; CDR2 reads FQGNSA. The CDR3 sequence is CASSPRTSGPPYEQYF. The DNA for the CDR3 is TGTGCCAGCAGCCCCCGGACTAGCGGGCCCCCCTACGAGCAGTACTTC.

This clonotype was counted at least ten times. Here the CDR3 DNA reads TGTGCCAGCAGGGTTGAACCCGGAAGGAACACTGAAGCTTTCTTT. Translated, it gives CASRVEPGRNTEAFF. The chain joins TRBV7-8 to TRBJ1-1, with D unclear. The CDR3 is made up of 15 amino acids. V was cut by 6 bases and J by 1 base, with 15 bases left in between. Germline CDR1 and CDR2: SGHVS and FQNEAQ.

This clonotype turned up a few times. The gene calls are TRBV12-3 or TRBV12-4 and TRBJ2-1, with TRBD2 identical over 7 bases. V gave up 6 bases and J gave up 4 bases; unmatched junction bases: 15. This CDR3 region has 17 residues. The CDR3: CASSFRVTKAGYNEQFF. CDR3 bases: TGTGCCAGCAGCTTCCGTGTGACTAAAGCGGGGTACAATGAGCAGTTCTTC.

This clonotype was seen at least ten times. The chain recombines TRBV10-2 with TRBJ2-2, with no clear D. The CDR3 has 13 amino acids. The V end lost 6 bases, the J end lost 7 bases, and 12 bases lay between the germline ends. Germline CDR1 WSHSY, CDR2 SAAADI. CDR3 bases: TGCGCCAGCAGACTAAGGCTGGACGGGGAGCTGTTTTTT. Its protein product is CASRLRLDGELFF.